The source of this T cell receptor beta chain is a study of T cells in Graves' hyperthyroidism and ophthalmopathy. The wider study: Blood was drawn when the patient was first diagnosed and still untreated. Study conclusions and caveats: By a 13 V-J model, ophthalmopathy was set apart from stable hyperthyroidism.

At least ten counts were recorded for this clonotype. What it binds is unknown. Amplified regions were TCR beta CDR3 sequences from RNA transcripts. HTBI primers were employed in a first-round RT-PCR of the TCR CDR3. TCRdb passed the multiplex PCR reads through MiXCR, listing each CDR3 protein once. The sample lists 400,000 to 500,000 distinct CDR3 sequences, around 14% occurring once. Fresh peripheral blood, around 9.3 ml, was the source of the PBMCs. The specimen was blood. This receptor was identified in a woman under 30 with Graves' hyperthyroidism.

DNA for the CDR3: TGTGCCAGCAGCCTCGGGACAGGGAAACTTGCTAACTATGGCTACACCTTC. Protein: CASSLGTGKLANYGYTF. The chain carries TRBV5-5 and TRBJ1-2, with 9 bases that match TRBD1. The CDR3 spans 17 residues. Per the germline V gene, CDR1 is SGHKS and CDR2 is YYEKEE (reference sequence). The ends lost 4 bases at V and 0 bases at J; junction bases unmatched: 10.